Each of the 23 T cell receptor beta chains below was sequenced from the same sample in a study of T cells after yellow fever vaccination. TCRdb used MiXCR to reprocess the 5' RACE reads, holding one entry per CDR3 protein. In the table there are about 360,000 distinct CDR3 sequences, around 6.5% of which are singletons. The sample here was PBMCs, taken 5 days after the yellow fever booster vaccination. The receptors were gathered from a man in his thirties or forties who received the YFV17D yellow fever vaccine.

In DNA form, the CDR3 reads TGTGCCAGCAGCTTTAGCCGGACTAGCATGTACAATGAGCAGTTCTTC. Its protein product is CASSFSRTSMYNEQFF. The V and J genes are TRBV7-8 and TRBJ2-1, with TRBD2 matching 8 bases. The CDR3 is 16 residues long. Germline V gene sequence: CDR1 SGHVS, CDR2 FQNEAQ. After removal of 3 bases from V and 4 bases from J, the junction contained 8 bases not matched to a gene.

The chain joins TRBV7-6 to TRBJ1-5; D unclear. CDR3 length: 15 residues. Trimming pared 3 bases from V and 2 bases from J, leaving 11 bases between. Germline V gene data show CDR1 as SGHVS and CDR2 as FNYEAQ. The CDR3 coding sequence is TGTGCCAGCAGCTTGGGTACCCTTGGCAATCAGCCCCAGCATTTT. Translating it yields CASSLGTLGNQPQHF.

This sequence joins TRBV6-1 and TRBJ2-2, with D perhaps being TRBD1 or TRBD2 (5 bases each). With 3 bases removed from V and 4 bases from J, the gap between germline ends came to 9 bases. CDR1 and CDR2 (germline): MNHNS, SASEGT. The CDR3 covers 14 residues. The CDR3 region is CASSDGGFTGELFF. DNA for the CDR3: TGTGCCAGCAGTGATGGGGGTTTCACCGGGGAGCTGTTTTTT.

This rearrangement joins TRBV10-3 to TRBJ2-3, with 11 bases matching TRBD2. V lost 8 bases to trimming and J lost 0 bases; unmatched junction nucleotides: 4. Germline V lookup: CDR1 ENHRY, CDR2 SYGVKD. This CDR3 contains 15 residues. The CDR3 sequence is CAIAGTSGSTDTQYF. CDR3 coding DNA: TGTGCCATCGCCGGGACTAGCGGTAGCACAGATACGCAGTATTTT.

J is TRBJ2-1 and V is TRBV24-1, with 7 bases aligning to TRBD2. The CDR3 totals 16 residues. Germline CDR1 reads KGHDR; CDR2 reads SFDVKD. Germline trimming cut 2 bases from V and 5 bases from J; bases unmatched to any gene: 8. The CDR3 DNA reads TGTGCCACCAGTGATTATCGGGGGACTACGGACAATGAGCAGTTCTTC. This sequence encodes CATSDYRGTTDNEQFF.

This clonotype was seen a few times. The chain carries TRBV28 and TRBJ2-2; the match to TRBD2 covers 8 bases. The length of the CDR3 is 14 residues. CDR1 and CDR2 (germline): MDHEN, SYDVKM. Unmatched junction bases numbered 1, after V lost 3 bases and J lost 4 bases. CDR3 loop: CASSFAGGTGELFF. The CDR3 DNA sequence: TGTGCCAGCAGTTTCGCGGGGGGCACCGGGGAGCTGTTTTTT. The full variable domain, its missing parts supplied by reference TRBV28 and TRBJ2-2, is DVKVTQSSRYLVKRTGEKVFLECVQDMDHENMFWYRQDPGLGLRLIYFSYDVKMKEKGDIPEGYSVSREKKERFSLILESASTNQTSMYLCASSFAGGTGELFFGEGSRLTVL.

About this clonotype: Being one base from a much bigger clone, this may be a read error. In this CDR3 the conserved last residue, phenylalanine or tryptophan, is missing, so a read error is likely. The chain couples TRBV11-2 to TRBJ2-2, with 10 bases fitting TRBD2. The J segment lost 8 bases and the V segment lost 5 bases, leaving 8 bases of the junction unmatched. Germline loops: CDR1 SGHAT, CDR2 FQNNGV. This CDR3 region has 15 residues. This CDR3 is CASSLLAGSMGELFI. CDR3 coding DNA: TGTGCCAGCAGCCTACTAGCGGGGTCGATGGGGGAGCTGTTTATT.

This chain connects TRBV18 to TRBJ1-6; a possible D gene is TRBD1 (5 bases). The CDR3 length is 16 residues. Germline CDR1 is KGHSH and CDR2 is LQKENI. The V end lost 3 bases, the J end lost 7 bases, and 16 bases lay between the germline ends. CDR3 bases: TGTGCCAGCTCACCTCCCCAGGGATCCGGAAATTCACCCCTCCACTTT. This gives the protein CASSPPQGSGNSPLHF.

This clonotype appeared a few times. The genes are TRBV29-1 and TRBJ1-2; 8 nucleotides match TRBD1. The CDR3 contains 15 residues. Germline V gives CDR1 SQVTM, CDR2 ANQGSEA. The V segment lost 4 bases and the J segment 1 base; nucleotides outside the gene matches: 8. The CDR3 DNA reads TGCAGCGTTGGAGGGGACAGGACGTATAACTATGGCTACACCTTC. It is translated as CSVGGDRTYNYGYTF.

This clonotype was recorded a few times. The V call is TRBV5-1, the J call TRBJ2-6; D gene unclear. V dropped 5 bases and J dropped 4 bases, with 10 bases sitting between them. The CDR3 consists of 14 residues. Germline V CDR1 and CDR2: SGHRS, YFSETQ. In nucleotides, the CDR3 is TGCGCCAGCAGTCCTGGTGGAGGGGCCAACGTCCTGACTTTC. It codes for CASSPGGGANVLTF.

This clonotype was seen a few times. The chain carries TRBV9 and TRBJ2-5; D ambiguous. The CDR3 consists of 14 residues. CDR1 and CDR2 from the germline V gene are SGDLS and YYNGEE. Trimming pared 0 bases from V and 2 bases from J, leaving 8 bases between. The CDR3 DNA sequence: TGTGCCAGCAGCGTAGCTCCTATACAAGAGACCCAGTACTTC. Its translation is CASSVAPIQETQYF.

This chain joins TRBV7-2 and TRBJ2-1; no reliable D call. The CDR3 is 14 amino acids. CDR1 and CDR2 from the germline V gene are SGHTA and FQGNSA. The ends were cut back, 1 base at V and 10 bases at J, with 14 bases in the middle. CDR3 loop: CASSLGLSGSEQFF. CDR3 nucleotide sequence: TGTGCCAGCAGCTTAGGCCTATCGGGTAGCGAGCAGTTCTTC.

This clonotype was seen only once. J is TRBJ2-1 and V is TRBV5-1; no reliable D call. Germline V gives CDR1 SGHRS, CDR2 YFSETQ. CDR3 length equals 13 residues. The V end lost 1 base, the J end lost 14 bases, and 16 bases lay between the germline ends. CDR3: CASSLSFLSSKFF. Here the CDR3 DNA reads TGCGCCAGCAGCTTGTCGTTTTTATCCTCGAAGTTCTTC.

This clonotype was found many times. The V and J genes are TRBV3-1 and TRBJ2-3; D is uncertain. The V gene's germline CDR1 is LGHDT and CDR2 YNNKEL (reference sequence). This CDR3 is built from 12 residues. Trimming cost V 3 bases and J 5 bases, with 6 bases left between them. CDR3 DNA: TGTGCCAGCAGCCAGGCAGAAGATACGCAGTATTTT. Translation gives CASSQAEDTQYF.

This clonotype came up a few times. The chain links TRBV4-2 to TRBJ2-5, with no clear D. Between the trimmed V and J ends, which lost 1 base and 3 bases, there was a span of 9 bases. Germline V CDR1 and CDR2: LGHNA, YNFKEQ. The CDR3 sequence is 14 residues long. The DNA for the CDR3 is TGTGCCAGCAGCCAAGGGGCCGAAAAAGAGACCCAGTACTTC. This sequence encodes CASSQGAEKETQYF.

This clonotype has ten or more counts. CDR3 sequence (DNA): TGTGCCAGCAGCTCAGGACAGGGGGCTACCTACGAGCAGTACTTC. This encodes CASSSGQGATYEQYF. V gene TRBV11-2 combines with J gene TRBJ2-7; TRBD1 aligns across 11 bases. The CDR3 totals 15 residues. Germline CDR1 reads SGHAT; CDR2 reads FQNNGV. V shed 4 bases and J 2 bases; nucleotides not matched to a gene: 4.

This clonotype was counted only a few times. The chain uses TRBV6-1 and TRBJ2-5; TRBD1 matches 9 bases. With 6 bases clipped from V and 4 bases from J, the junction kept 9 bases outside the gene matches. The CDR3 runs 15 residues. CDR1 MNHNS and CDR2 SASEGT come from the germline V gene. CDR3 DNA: TGTGCCAGCAGCAGAGGACAGGGGATAGCAGAGACCCAGTACTTC. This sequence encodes CASSRGQGIAETQYF.

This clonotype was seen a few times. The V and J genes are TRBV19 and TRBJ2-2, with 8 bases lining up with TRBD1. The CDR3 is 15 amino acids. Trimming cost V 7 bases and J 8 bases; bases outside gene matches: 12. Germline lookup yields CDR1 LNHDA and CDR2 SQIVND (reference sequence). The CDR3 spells CASKAQDRVLGELFF. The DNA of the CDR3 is TGTGCCAGTAAAGCGCAGGACAGGGTCTTAGGGGAGCTGTTTTTT.

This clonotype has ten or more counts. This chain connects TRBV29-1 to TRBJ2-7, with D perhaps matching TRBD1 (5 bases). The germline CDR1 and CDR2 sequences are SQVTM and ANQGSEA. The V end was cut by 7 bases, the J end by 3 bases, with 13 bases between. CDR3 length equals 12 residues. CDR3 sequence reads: CSAMTVGYEQYF. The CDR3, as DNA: TGCAGCGCTATGACAGTGGGCTACGAGCAGTACTTC.

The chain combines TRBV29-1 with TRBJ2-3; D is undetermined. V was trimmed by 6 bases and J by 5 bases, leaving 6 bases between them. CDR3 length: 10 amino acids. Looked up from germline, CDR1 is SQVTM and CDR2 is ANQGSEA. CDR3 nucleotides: TGCAGCGTCTTCGAAGATACGCAGTATTTT. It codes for CSVFEDTQYF.

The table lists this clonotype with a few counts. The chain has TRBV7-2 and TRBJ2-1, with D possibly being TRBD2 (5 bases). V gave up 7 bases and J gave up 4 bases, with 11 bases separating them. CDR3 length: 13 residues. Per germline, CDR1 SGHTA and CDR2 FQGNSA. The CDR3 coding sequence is TGTGCCAGCACCCCGACTAATTACAATGAGCAGTTCTTC. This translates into CASTPTNYNEQFF.

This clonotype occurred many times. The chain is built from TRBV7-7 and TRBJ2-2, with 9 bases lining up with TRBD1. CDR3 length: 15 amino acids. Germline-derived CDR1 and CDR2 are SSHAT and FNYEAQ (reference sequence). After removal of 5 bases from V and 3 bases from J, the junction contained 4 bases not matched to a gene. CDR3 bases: TGTGCCAGCAGCCAAAGACAGGGGGACACCGGGGAGCTGTTTTTT. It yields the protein CASSQRQGDTGELFF.

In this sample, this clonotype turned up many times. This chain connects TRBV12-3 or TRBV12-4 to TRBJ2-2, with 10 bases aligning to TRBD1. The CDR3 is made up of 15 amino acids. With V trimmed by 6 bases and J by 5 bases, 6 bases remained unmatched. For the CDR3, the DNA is TGTGCCAGCAGGACCGGGACAGGGGAAACCGGGGAGCTGTTTTTT. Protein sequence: CASRTGTGETGELFF.